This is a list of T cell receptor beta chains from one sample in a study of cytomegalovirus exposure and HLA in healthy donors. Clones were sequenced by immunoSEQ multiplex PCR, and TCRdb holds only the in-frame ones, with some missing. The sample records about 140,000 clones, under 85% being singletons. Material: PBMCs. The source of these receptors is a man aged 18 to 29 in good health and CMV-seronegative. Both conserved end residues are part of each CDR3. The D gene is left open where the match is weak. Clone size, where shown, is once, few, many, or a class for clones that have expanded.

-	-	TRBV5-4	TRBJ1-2	TGTGCCAGCAGCTTGGACGCGAACTATGGCTACACCTTC	CASSLDANYGYTF
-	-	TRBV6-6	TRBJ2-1	TGTGCCAGCAGTTACTCGACTCTTGATGAGCAGTTCTTC	CASSYSTLDEQFF
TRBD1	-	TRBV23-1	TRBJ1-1	TGCGCCAGCAGTCCCTCGCCCCAACCGGGACAGGGGAACACTGAAGCTTTCTTT	CASSPSPQPGQGNTEAFF
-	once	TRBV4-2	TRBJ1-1	TGTGCCAGCAGCCTATCTAGACAGGAGGTCGCTGAAGCTTTCTTT	CASSLSRQEVAEAFF
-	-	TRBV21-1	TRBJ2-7	TGTGCCAGCAGCTTTTCAGGGGACACCGCCTACGAGCAGTACTTC	CASSFSGDTAYEQYF
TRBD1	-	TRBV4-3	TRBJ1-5	TGCGCCAGCAGCCAAGATCTTACAGGGGGAAATCAGCCCCAGCATTTT	CASSQDLTGGNQPQHF
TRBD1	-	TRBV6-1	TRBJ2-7	TGTGCCAGCAGTCTGGACAGGTACGAGCAGTACTTC	CASSLDRYEQYF
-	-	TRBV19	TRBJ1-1	TGTGCCAGTAGTATAATGGGGGCGCATTTCACTGAAGCTTTCTTT	CASSIMGAHFTEAFF
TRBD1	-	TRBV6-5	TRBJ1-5	TGTGCCACCGGTCAGGGGGTTCGACAGCCCCAGCATTTT	CATGQGVRQPQHF
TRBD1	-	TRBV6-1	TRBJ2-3	TGTGCCAGCAGTGAATCAAGGGGGCTGACGACAGATACGCAGTATTTT	CASSESRGLTTDTQYF
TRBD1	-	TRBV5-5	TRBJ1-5	TGTGCCAGCAGCTTGGACTTGGGACAGGGGCCTGGCAATCAGCCCCAGCATTTT	CASSLDLGQGPGNQPQHF
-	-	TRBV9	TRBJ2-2	TGTGCCAGCAGCGCAAGGACGGGGGGCGATACGAACACCGGGGAGCTGTTTTTT	CASSARTGGDTNTGELFF
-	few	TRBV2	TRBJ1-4	TGTGCCAGCAGTCTTCGACGGGATGAAAAACTGTTTTTT	CASSLRRDEKLFF
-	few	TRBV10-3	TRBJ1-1	TGTGCCATCAGTGGGGGGCCGATGAACACTGAAGCTTTCTTT	CAISGGPMNTEAFF
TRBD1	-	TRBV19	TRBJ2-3	TGTGCCAGTAGTCCGACACAGGGGGCAGATACGCAGTATTTT	CASSPTQGADTQYF
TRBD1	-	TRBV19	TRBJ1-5	TGTGCCAGTAGTACGTTCGGACAGGGGAGATCAGCCCAGCATTTT	CASSTFGQGRSAQHF
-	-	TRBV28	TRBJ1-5	TGTGCCAGCAGTTCCACGACAGACAGGCAGCCCCAGCATTTT	CASSSTTDRQPQHF
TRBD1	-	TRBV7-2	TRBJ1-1	TGTGCCAGCAGCCCGTACAGGGGCACTGAAGCTTTCTTT	CASSPYRGTEAFF
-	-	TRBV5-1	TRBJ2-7	TGCGCCAGCAGCTTGGAGGGGAACGAGCAGTACTTC	CASSLEGNEQYF
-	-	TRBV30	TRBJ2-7	TGTGCCTCGTGGGCAGGGGGGTCCTACGAGCAGTACTTC	CASWAGGSYEQYF
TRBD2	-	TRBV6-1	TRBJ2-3	TGTGCCAGCAGTGAAGCGCCCAGCGGGGGGGGCACAGATACGCAGTATTTT	CASSEAPSGGGTDTQYF
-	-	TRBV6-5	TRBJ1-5	TGTGCCAGCAGTCGTACAAATTTTCAGCCCCAGCATTTT	CASSRTNFQPQHF
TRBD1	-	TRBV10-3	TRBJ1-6	TGTGCCGTAGGACAGGACCATTCACCCCTCCACTTT	CAVGQDHSPLHF
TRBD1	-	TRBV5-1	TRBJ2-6	TGCGCCAGCAGCGTGGGGACAGGGGGCGCGATGGTTCCTGGGGCCAACGTCCTGACTTTC	CASSVGTGGAMVPGANVLTF
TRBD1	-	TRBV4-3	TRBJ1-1	TGCGCCAGCAGCCGGGGGACAGGGTGGACTGAAGCTTTCTTT	CASSRGTGWTEAFF
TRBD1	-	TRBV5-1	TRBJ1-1	TGCGCCAGCAGCTTGGAGGGGGCCACCACTGAAGCTTTCTTT	CASSLEGATTEAFF
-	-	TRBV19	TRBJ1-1	TGTGCCAGTAAGGGTATGGGTATGGGGGCGGGGGGCACTGAAGCTTTCTTT	CASKGMGMGAGGTEAFF
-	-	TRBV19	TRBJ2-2	TGTGCCAGTAGTATGAAGGGGCTCGGGGAGCTGTTTTTT	CASSMKGLGELFF
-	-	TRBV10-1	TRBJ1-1	TGCGCCAGCAGTGGCCCCTCCCGTAGGAACACTGAAGCTTTCTTT	CASSGPSRRNTEAFF
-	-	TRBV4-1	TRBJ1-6	TGCGCCAGCAGCCAAGATTCGCGCGGAGGCTCACCCCTCCACTTT	CASSQDSRGGSPLHF
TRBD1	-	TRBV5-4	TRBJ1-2	TGTGCCAGCAGCTTGGGGGACAGGGAAATTATACAGAATGGCTACACCTTC	CASSLGDREIIQNGYTF
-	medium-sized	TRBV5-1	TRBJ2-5	TGCGCCAGCAGCGGGGGGGCAGGGGTAAAAGAGACCCAGTACTTC	CASSGGAGVKETQYF
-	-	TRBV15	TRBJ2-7	TGTGCCACCAGCAGAGATTTTAACTACGAGCAGTACTTC	CATSRDFNYEQYF
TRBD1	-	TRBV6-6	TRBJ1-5	TGTGCCAGCAACCTTAATCGGGACAGAAATCAGCCCCAGCATTTT	CASNLNRDRNQPQHF
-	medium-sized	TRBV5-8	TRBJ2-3	TGTGCCAGCAGCCCCGATTCCGGGATTTTCGCAGATACGCAGTATTTT	CASSPDSGIFADTQYF
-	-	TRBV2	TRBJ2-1	TGTGCCAGCAGTGAAATTATCCCTCGCGGGCCAAACAATGAGCAGTTCTTC	CASSEIIPRGPNNEQFF
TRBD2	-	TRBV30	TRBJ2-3	TGTGCCTGGTGGACTAGCGGGGGTAAATATTTT	CAWWTSGGKYF
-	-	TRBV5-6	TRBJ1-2	TGTGCCAGCAGCTCCCCCCCGGGAATGAGTGGCTACACCTTC	CASSSPPGMSGYTF
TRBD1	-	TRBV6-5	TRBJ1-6	TGTGCCAGCACCGCCGACAGGGGGAATTCACCCCTCCACTTT	CASTADRGNSPLHF
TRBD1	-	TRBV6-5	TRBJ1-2	TGTGCCAGCAAAGAGATGGGGCAGGGGGCTGCTGGCTACACCTTC	CASKEMGQGAAGYTF
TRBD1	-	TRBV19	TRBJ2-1	TGTGCCAGTAGTATTTGGAGGACAGGGGACAATGAGCAGTTCTTC	CASSIWRTGDNEQFF
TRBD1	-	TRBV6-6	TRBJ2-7	TGTGCCAGCAGCAATAATTACAGGGGGCACGACGAGCAGTACTTC	CASSNNYRGHDEQYF
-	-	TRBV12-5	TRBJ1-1	TGTGCTAGTGTCCCCGCGACCGGGATCAGCACTGAAGCTTTCTTT	CASVPATGISTEAFF
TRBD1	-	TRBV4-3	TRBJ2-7	TGCGCCAGCAGCTTAAGGGGGACAGGGGGGTCCGAGCAGTACTTC	CASSLRGTGGSEQYF
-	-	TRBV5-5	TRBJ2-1	TGTGCCAGCAGCATTATGCAGGTACCCTACAATGAGCAGTTCTTC	CASSIMQVPYNEQFF
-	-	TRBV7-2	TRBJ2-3	TGTGCCAGCAGCTTATTCGACAGTAGAAGCACAGATACGCAGTATTTT	CASSLFDSRSTDTQYF
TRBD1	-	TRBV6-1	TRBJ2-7	TGTGCCAGCAGTGCGGACAGGCGATACTACGAGCAGTACTTC	CASSADRRYYEQYF
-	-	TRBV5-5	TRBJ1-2	TGTGCCAGCAGCTTGGCAACGAGAGTTTTGGATGGCTACACCTTC	CASSLATRVLDGYTF
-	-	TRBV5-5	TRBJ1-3	TGTGCCAGCAGCTTGGGCAGGGCAAACACCATATATTTT	CASSLGRANTIYF
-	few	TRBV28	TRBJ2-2	TGTGCCAGCAGTCACAAAGCGTGGGTGAACACCGGGGAGCTGTTTTTT	CASSHKAWVNTGELFF
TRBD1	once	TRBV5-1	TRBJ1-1	TGCGCCAGCAGCTTGCTACAGGGGGCAAGGGACACTGAAGCTTTCTTT	CASSLLQGARDTEAFF
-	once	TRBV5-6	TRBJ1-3	TGTGCCAGCAGCTTAAAAGGAGGGTCTGGAAACACCATATATTTT	CASSLKGGSGNTIYF